This T cell receptor beta chain was documented in a study of Graves' ophthalmopathy and Graves' hyperthyroidism. Overall study context: Samples of peripheral blood were obtained at initial diagnosis, prior to treatment of any kind. Whole-study findings and limits: Among expanded thyroid clonotypes above 0.001 frequency, most also occurred in blood.

About 10 ml of fresh blood yielded the PBMCs by density gradient. This clonotype was seen repeatedly, ten times or more. What it recognizes is unknown. V was trimmed by 5 bases and J by 2 bases, leaving 18 bases between them. CDR3 size: 16 residues. Germline CDR1 is MNHEY and CDR2 is SMNVEV (reference sequence). RNA transcripts served as template for amplifying TCR beta CDR3 sequences. The authors performed first-round RT-PCR with HTBI primers and then a second-round multiplex PCR. Via MiXCR, TCRdb re-called the multiplex PCR reads, giving one row per CDR3 protein. The table has over 650,000 distinct CDR3 sequences, about two fifths seen once; the top ten hold 3% to 4%.

Sequenced input: peripheral blood. The genes are TRBV27 and TRBJ1-1, with D possibly TRBD1 on 6 matching bases. The TCR originated in an adult man with Graves' ophthalmopathy. CDR3 sequence reads: CASSPTAHRVNTEAFF. The CDR3 nucleotides are TGTGCCAGCAGTCCGACAGCCCACAGGGTAAACACTGAAGCTTTCTTT.